This record looks at one TCR beta chain sequence and its context. Its antigen is unknown. This entry belongs to a study of T cells expressing NK-cell markers. The overall study: One of eight sequenced donors was HCMV-seronegative; the other seven were seropositive.

In germline, CDR1 is MNHNS, CDR2 SASEGT. This CDR3 region has 18 residues. General study findings and limits: Clones of NKG2C+ T cells that had expanded were of unclear HCMV specificity. These same clonotypes (in several donors) also led the CD3+CD56-NKG2C+ fraction.

TCRdb re-called the 5' RACE reads and gives one entry per CDR3 protein, without DNA. There are about 190,000 distinct CDR3 sequences in the sample, with 20% to 25% held by the top ten. The specimen was blood T cells: a sorted CD56 or NKG2C T cell subset, CD4+ or CD8+ T cells, or bulk PBMC T cells (not recorded which). The rearrangement joins TRBV6-1 to TRBJ2-1; TCRdb's D call, TRBD2, is unchecked because there is no DNA. This TCR came from a man aged 18 to 69 in good health. CDR3 sequence reads: CASSEYSSGGGPYNEQFF.